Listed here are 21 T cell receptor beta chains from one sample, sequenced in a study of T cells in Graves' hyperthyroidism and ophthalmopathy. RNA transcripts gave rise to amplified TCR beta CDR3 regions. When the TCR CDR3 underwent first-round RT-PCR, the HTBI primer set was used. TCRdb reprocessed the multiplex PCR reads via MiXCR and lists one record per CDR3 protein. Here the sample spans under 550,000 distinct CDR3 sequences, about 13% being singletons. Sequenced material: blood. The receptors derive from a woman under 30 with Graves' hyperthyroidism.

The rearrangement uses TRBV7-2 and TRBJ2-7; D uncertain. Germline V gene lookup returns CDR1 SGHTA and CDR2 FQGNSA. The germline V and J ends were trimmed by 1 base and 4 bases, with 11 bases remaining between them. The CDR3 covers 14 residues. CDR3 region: CASSLGLGVYEQYF. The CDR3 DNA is TGTGCCAGCAGCTTAGGCCTTGGAGTGTACGAGCAGTACTTC.

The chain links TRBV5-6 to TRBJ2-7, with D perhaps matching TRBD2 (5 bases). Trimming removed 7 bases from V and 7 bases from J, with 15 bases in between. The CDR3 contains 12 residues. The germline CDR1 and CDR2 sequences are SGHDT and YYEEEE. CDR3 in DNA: TGTGCCAGCCGACAAGCGGAAAGGGAGCAGTACTTC. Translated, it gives CASRQAEREQYF.

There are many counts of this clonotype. The CDR3: CASSPGGTGELFF. The DNA for the CDR3 is TGTGCCAGCAGCCCGGGAGGGACCGGGGAGCTGTTTTTT. The genes are TRBV11-2 and TRBJ2-2, with 8 bases fitting TRBD2. V gave up 5 bases and J gave up 5 bases; unmatched junction bases: 1. The CDR3 contains 13 residues. Germline V CDR1 and CDR2: SGHAT, FQNNGV.

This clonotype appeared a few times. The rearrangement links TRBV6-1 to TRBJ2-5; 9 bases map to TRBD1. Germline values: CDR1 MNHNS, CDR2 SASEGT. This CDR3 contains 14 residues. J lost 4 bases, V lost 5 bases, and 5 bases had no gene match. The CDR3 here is CASSRGQGLETQYF. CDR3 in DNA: TGTGCCAGCAGTCGGGGACAGGGACTAGAGACCCAGTACTTC.

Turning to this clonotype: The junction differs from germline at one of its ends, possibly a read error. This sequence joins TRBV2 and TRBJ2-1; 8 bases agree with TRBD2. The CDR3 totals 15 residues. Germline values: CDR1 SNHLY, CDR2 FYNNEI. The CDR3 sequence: CASRAGTSGYNKQFF. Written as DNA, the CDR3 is TGTGCCAGCAGGGCCGGCACTAGCGGTTACAATAAGCAGTTCTTC.

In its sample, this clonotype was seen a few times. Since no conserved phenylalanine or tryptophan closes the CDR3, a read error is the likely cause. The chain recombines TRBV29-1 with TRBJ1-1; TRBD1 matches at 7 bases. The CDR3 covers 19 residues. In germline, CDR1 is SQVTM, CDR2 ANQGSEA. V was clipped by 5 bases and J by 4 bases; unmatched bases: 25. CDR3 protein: CSVLTGVGSAIRVGTEAFL. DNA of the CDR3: TGCAGCGTTCTCACAGGGGTAGGATCTGCGATTAGGGTAGGCACTGAAGCTTTCCTT.

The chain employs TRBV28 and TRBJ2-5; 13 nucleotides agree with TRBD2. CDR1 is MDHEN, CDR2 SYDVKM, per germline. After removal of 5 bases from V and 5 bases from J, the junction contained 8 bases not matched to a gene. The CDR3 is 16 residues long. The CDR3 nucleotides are TGTGCCAGCAGTGAGACTAGCGGGAGGCCCGGGGAGACCCAGTACTTC. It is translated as CASSETSGRPGETQYF.

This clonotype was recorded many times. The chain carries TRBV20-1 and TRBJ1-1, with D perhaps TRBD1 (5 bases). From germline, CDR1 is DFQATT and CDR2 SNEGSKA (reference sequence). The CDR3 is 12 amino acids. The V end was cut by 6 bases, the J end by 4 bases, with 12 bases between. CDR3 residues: CSAHQGSTEAFF. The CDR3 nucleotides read TGCAGTGCGCACCAGGGCTCCACTGAAGCTTTCTTT.

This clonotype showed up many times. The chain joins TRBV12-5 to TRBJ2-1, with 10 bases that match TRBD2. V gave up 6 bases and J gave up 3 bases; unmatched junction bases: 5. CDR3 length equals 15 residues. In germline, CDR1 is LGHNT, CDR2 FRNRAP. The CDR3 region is CASGLAGGSYNEQFF. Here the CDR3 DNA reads TGTGCTAGTGGATTAGCGGGAGGTAGCTACAATGAGCAGTTCTTC.

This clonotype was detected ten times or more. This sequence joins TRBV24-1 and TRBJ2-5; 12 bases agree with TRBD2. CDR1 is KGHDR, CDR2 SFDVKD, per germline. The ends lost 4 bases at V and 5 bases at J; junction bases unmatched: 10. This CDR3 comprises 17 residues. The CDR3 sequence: CATSDPGTSGWGETQYF. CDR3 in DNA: TGTGCCACCAGTGACCCCGGGACTAGCGGGTGGGGGGAGACCCAGTACTTC.

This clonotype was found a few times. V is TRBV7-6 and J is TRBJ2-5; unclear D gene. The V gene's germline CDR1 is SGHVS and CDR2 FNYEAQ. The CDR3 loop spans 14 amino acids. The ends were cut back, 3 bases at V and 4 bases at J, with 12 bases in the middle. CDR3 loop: CASSFTQFGETQYF. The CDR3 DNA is TGTGCCAGCAGCTTTACCCAATTCGGAGAGACCCAGTACTTC.

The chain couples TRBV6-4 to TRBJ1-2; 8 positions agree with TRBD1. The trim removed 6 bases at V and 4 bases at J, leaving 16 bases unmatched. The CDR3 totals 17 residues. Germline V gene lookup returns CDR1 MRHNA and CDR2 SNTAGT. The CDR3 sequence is CASSPRAGGALSYGYTF. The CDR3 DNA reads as TGTGCCAGCAGCCCCCGGGCAGGGGGCGCTTTGTCCTATGGCTACACCTTC.

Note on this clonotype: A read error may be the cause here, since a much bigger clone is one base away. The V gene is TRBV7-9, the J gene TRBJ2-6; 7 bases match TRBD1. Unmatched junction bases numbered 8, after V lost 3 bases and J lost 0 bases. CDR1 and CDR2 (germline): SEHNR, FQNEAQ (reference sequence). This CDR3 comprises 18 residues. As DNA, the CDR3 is TGTGCCAGCAGCTTCGAGACAGGGTCGGGCTCTGGGGCCAACGTCCTGACTTTC. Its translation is CASSFETGSGSGANVLTF. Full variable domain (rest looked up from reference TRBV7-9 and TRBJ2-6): DTGVSQNPRHKITKRGQNVTFRCDPISEHNRLYWYRQTLGQGPEFLTYFQNEAQLEKSRLLSDRFSAERPKGSFSTLEIQRTEQGDSAMYLCASSFETGSGSGANVLTFGAGSRLTVL.

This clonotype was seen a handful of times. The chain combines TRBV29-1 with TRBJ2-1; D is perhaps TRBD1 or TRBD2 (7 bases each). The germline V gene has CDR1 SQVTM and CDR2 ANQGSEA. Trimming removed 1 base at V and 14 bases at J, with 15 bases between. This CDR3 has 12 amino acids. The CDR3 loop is CSVEGIRGGEFF. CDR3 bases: TGCAGCGTTGAAGGAATCAGGGGGGGGGAGTTCTTC.

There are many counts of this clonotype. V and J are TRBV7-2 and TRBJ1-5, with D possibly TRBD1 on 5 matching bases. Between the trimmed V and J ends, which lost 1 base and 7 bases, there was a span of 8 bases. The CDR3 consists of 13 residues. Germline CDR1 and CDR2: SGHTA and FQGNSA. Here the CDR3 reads CASSLVRDQPQHF. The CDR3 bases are TGTGCCAGCAGCTTAGTCAGGGACCAGCCCCAGCATTTT.

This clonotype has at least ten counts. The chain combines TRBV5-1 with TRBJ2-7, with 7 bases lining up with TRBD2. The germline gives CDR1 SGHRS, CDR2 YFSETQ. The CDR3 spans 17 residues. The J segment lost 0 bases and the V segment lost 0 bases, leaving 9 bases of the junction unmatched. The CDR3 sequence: CASSLDAPGRSSYEQYF. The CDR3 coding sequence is TGCGCCAGCAGCTTGGACGCCCCCGGGAGGAGCTCCTACGAGCAGTACTTC.

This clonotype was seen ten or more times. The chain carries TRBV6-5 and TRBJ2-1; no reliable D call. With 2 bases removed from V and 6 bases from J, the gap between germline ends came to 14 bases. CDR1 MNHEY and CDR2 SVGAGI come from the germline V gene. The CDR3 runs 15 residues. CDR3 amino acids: CASSYGGPRGNEQFF. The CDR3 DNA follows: TGTGCCAGCAGTTACGGTGGGCCCCGAGGCAATGAGCAGTTCTTC.

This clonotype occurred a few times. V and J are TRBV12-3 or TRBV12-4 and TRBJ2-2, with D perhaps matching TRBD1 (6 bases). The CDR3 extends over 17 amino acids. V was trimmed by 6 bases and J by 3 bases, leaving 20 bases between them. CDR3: CASSTRDIRGDTGELFF. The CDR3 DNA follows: TGTGCCAGCAGCACCCGGGACATTAGAGGCGACACCGGGGAGCTGTTTTTT.

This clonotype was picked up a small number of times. The CDR3 DNA reads TGTGCCAGCAGTTCCGACCGAGGGGCTGGGGAGCTGTTTTTT. Amino acid sequence: CASSSDRGAGELFF. V usage is TRBV6-2 or TRBV6-3 and J usage is TRBJ2-2, with D perhaps matching TRBD1 or TRBD2 (5 bases each). V gave up 4 bases and J gave up 8 bases, with 14 bases separating them. Germline V gives CDR1 MNHEY, CDR2 SVGEGT. The CDR3 runs 14 residues.

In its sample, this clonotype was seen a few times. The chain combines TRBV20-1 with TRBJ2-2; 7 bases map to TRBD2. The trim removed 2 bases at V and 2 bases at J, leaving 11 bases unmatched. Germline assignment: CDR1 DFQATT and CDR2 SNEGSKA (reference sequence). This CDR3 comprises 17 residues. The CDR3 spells CSARPPRSGINTGELFF. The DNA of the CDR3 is TGCAGTGCTAGACCCCCGCGGAGCGGGATCAACACCGGGGAGCTGTTTTTT.

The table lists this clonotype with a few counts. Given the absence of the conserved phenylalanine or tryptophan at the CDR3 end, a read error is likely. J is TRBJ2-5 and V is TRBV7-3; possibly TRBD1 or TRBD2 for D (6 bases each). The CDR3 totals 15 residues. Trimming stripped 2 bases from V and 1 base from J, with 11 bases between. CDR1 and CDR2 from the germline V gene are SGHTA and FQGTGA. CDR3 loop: CASSLGGTPQETQYL. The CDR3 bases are TGTGCCAGCAGCTTAGGCGGGACACCCCAAGAGACCCAGTACCTC.